This TCR beta chain was identified during a study of T cell responses to AZD1222 COVID-19 vaccine. From germline, CDR1 is SGHDT and CDR2 YYEEEE. The CDR3 is 12 amino acids. V was trimmed by 4 bases and J by 5 bases, leaving 7 bases between them. Profiling relied on immunoSEQ multiplex PCR, and the TCRdb table lists in-frame clones only, not all of them. Of about 35,000 clones listed, under 90% were seen once; the top ten hold around 10%. This material consisted of peripheral blood, taken 28 days after the second AZD1222 dose. The TCR comes from an adult who received the AZD1222 COVID-19 vaccine. The chain links TRBV5-6 to TRBJ1-5; D remains unclear. The CDR3 region has the DNA TGTGCCAGCAGCGCGGGAGATCAGCCCCAGCATTTT. Its translation: CASSAGDQPQHF.